This record concerns one TCR beta chain sequence. Its antigen is still unknown. Patients underwent thyroid surgery, and none had received any treatment before it. The V gene lost 5 bases and the J gene lost 5 bases, with 18 bases spanning the gap. CDR3 length: 15 residues. These data originate in a study of metastatic and nonmetastatic thyroid tumors. Study background: Samples came from malignant and benign thyroid patients, and repertoires were compared across blood and tumor or nodule tissue.

Authors' data handling: The study's classifier, a distant-metastasis tool for papillary thyroid cancer, was built using CDR3 differences across clinicopathological groups. TCRdb ran MiXCR on the PCR reads. Clone size and V and J calls follow TCRdb, not the original study. This sample has 15,000 or so clones, with approximately 12% found just once. General study results and limits: In blood and tumor, TCR beta diversity was reportedly significantly higher in malignant thyroid tumors than in benign nodules.

This sequence was found in a female donor with papillary thyroid cancer or a benign thyroid nodule (not recorded which). Some clones in this sample may be carry-over from other donors' samples. The J gene is TRBJ1-1, the V gene TRBV12-3 or TRBV12-4; tentative D call: TRBD1 (5 bases). Sequencing was performed on tumor tissue. The CDR3 protein is CASSLRGRQRTEAFF. In nucleotides, the CDR3 is TGTGCCAGCAGTCTCCGGGGCCGGCAACGGACTGAAGCTTTCTTT.